The following is a TCR beta chain sequence with its context. This receptor's antigen is unknown. No much larger clonotype is one base removed from it; base qualities were not supplied. The source of the sample is a study of blood T cell repertoires in COVID-19 (dated by TCRdb to 2018 to 2021). Background on the whole study: Collaborator samples came from the United States, Italy and Spain and covered acute and convalescent phases of COVID-19. Nearly every sample came with metadata listing a de-identified subject ID, COVID-19 status, age in years and sex. Where available, HLA class I and class II types were taken from metadata supplied by the sample provider and were not determined by assay-based typing. Samples came from the ongoing ImmuneRACE study (first 160 participants) plus 1,254 subjects from 6 global collaborators. The prospective study material was composed of cDNA or gDNA derived from T cells, B-cell-depleted T cells, or PBMCs. The repertoires were released in a freely available public database intended as a resource for research on the immune response to SARS-CoV-2. Deeply sampled blood TCRbeta repertoires from subjects exposed to, actively infected with, or recovered from COVID-19 were included in the dataset.

Study-wide findings and limitations: How much clinical and demographic metadata was included differed by source and by participant, and the metadata was provided uncurated.

TCRbeta CDR3 regions were amplified from genomic DNA by means of the immunoSEQ Assay, a bias-controlled multiplex PCR. The published analysis was carried out like this. The number of nucleated cells in each sample was estimated from the amplification of reference gene primers within the assay. To quantify the absolute abundance of each unique TCRbeta CDR3 rearrangement, sequence reads were collapsed and filtered. For each sample, productive Simpson clonality was calculated as the square root of Simpson's diversity index over productive rearrangements. Held by TCRdb, this immuneACCESS table contains in-frame sequences only and omits some clones. Under half of the omission traces to an unresolved V gene where checked; the cause of the rest is unknown. The V and J calls and clone size are taken from that table; D and trimming were inferred from the DNA. The sample table shows 170,000 or so clones, and around nine tenths are seen once. The ten largest account for nearly 0.55% of the sample.

Each collaborating institution followed its own protocols to collect whole blood in K2EDTA tubes. Collaborator samples were shipped for TCRbeta analysis as frozen whole blood, isolated PBMCs, or DNA extracted from either sample type. The specimen sequenced was peripheral blood. The sequence was obtained from a man aged 45-65 years with acute or convalescent COVID-19.

CDR3 loop: CASSLFGGIAVGTDTQYF. The sequence in DNA is TGCGCCAGCAGCCTCTTTGGAGGAATAGCGGTGGGGACAGATACGCAGTATTTT. This sequence uses TRBV4-3 and TRBJ2-3; TRBD2 is possibly the D segment (6 matching bases). The germline V gene yields LGHNA for CDR1 and YSLEER for CDR2. V is pared back by 4 bases and J by 3 bases, with 23 bases lying between the germline termini. Counted from cysteine to phenylalanine, this CDR3 has 18 amino acids. Of all the DNA, just the CDR3 is kept, 54 bases in frame from base 1.